Each of the 14 T cell receptor beta chains below was sequenced from the same sample in a study of blood T cells in healthy people across ages. A second PCR of roughly 6 to 12 cycles used a sample-barcoded 5' primer and a J-beta primer mix. MiXCR was run by TCRdb on the 5' RACE reads, yielding one entry per CDR3 protein. This table holds 700,000 or so distinct CDR3 sequences, 20% to 25% found once. Sequencing was carried out using blood. Receptors originate from a man between 65 and 79 years old in good health.

A few counts support this clonotype. This chain connects TRBV12-3 or TRBV12-4 to TRBJ1-2, with a tentative D call TRBD1 (5 bases). The CDR3 is 15 residues long. Deletions cut 5 bases from V and 7 bases from J, with 20 bases between. The chain's CDR3 is CASSPQPRVVGGYTF. The CDR3 coding sequence is TGTGCCAGCAGTCCCCAGCCCAGGGTAGTTGGTGGCTACACCTTC.

The chain joins TRBV6-2 or TRBV6-3 to TRBJ2-1; weak D call: TRBD2 (5 bases). This CDR3 has 13 residues. Trimming pared 0 bases from V and 6 bases from J, leaving 6 bases between. Germline V gives CDR1 MNHEY, CDR2 SVGEGT. The CDR3: CASSYSSVNEQFF. In DNA, the CDR3 is TGTGCCAGCAGTTACTCTAGCGTCAATGAGCAGTTCTTC.

This clonotype was detected only a few times. The chain couples TRBV7-8 to TRBJ1-2; maybe TRBD1 (5 bases). V lost 5 bases to trimming and J lost 8 bases, with 18 bases between them. The CDR3 is 14 amino acids. Germline V gene sequence: CDR1 SGHVS, CDR2 FQNEAQ. The CDR3 sequence: CASSPRAQVGGYTF. Here the CDR3 DNA reads TGTGCCAGCAGCCCTAGGGCACAGGTTGGGGGCTACACCTTC.

The gene calls are TRBV2 and TRBJ2-4, with 12 nucleotides matching TRBD2. The CDR3 has 16 amino acids. Germline CDR1 is SNHLY and CDR2 is FYNNEI. The V gene end was trimmed by 5 bases and the J gene end by 5 bases; junction bases not matched to a gene: 7. CDR3 DNA: TGTGCCAGCAGTTGGCTAGCGGGAGGGCGCCAAAACATTCAGTACTTC. This codes for CASSWLAGGRQNIQYF.

Remarks on this clonotype: At one of its ends the junction is not consistent with the germline gene, which may arise from a read error. The J gene is TRBJ2-3, the V gene TRBV6-5; a weak D match, TRBD1 (6 bases). Per germline, CDR1 MNHEY and CDR2 SVGAGI. This CDR3 comprises 14 residues. The CDR3 region has the DNA TGTGCCAGCAGCCGAGACAGGACCTCGGATACGCGGTATTTT. Its protein product is CASSRDRTSDTRYF.

This clonotype was found a few times. The chain carries TRBV12-3 or TRBV12-4 and TRBJ2-7; tentatively, D is TRBD1 or TRBD2 (5 bases each). V lost 6 bases to trimming and J lost 4 bases, with 13 bases between them. The CDR3 sequence is 13 residues long. Here the CDR3 reads CASREGERYEQYF. CDR3 sequence (DNA): TGTGCCAGCAGGGAAGGGGAGCGGTACGAGCAGTACTTC.

A few counts support this clonotype. V usage is TRBV24-1 and J usage is TRBJ2-5; the D is unclear. Matching the DNA end better, TRBJ2-7 makes the J call doubtful. Germline loops: CDR1 KGHDR, CDR2 SFDVKD. The CDR3 is 12 amino acids. The CDR3 here is CATSDSGTEQYF. The CDR3 DNA reads as TGTGCCACCAGTGACTCGGGTACCGAGCAGTACTTC.

The rearrangement links TRBV20-1 to TRBJ1-6; D is unresolved. The CDR3 sequence is 16 residues long. CDR1 is DFQATT, CDR2 SNEGSKA, per germline (reference sequence). V lost 0 bases and J lost 5, with 14 bases in between. CDR3 sequence reads: CSARDQWQSNNSPLHF. The CDR3 nucleotides are TGCAGTGCTAGAGATCAATGGCAGTCCAATAATTCACCCCTCCACTTT.

The gene calls are TRBV20-1 and TRBJ1-5; TRBD1 matches at 7 bases. Unmatched junction bases numbered 10, after V lost 5 bases and J lost 9 bases. The CDR3 is 13 amino acids. Per germline, CDR1 DFQATT and CDR2 SNEGSKA (reference sequence). The CDR3 sequence is CSAVRTGRRPQHF. CDR3 nucleotide sequence: TGCAGTGCTGTGAGGACAGGCCGTCGGCCCCAGCATTTT.

This clonotype has only a few counts. The V gene is TRBV12-3 or TRBV12-4, the J gene TRBJ1-2, with D uncertain. Trimming took off 7 bases at V and 4 bases at J, with 16 bases between the two ends. The CDR3 is made up of 14 amino acids. The DNA for the CDR3 is TGTGCCAGCATCCCCCGAGGCAGCCTCTATGGCTACACCTTC. This sequence encodes CASIPRGSLYGYTF.

This clonotype was detected a few times. This chain connects TRBV3-1 to TRBJ2-3, with 14 bases lining up with TRBD2. Trimming cost V 1 base and J 7 bases; bases outside gene matches: 13. The V gene's germline CDR1 is LGHDT and CDR2 YNNKEL (reference sequence). The length of the CDR3 is 19 residues. This CDR3 is CASSQVSPRLAGGRNTQYF. CDR3 bases: TGTGCCAGCAGCCAAGTGTCGCCCAGACTAGCGGGGGGGCGAAATACGCAGTATTTT.

This rearrangement joins TRBV18 to TRBJ1-1, with D maybe TRBD1 (5 bases). Trimming pared 8 bases from V and 0 bases from J, leaving 10 bases between. The CDR3 spans 13 residues. From germline, CDR1 is KGHSH and CDR2 LQKENI. CDR3 in DNA: TGTGCCAGCCACCAGGGCATGAACACTGAAGCTTTCTTT. This encodes CASHQGMNTEAFF. The variable domain in full, completed from reference TRBV18 and TRBJ1-1, reads NAGVMQNPRHLVRRRGQEARLRCSPMKGHSHVYWYRQLPEEGLKFMVYLQKENIIDESGMPKERFSAEFPKEGPSILRIQQVVRGDSAAYFCASHQGMNTEAFFGQGTRLTVV.

This clonotype has at least ten counts. V gene TRBV7-2 combines with J gene TRBJ2-1; TRBD1 agrees at 8 bases. This CDR3 comprises 13 residues. Germline V lookup: CDR1 SGHTA, CDR2 FQGNSA. V shed 6 bases and J 9 bases; nucleotides not matched to a gene: 7. The CDR3 spells CASSGQGVGEQFF. DNA for the CDR3: TGTGCCAGCAGTGGACAGGGTGTCGGTGAGCAGTTCTTC.

The table lists this clonotype with a few counts. CDR3: CASSQTSGGPVDEQFF. The DNA of the CDR3 is TGCGCCAGCAGTCAAACTAGCGGGGGGCCAGTCGATGAGCAGTTCTTC. The chain links TRBV10-1 to TRBJ2-5; 12 bases align to TRBD2. The J call is doubtful: the DNA matches TRBJ2-1 better. Germline CDR1 and CDR2: WNHNN and SYGVQD (reference sequence). This CDR3 is built from 16 residues.